This T cell receptor beta chain originates from a study of blood T cells in healthy people across ages. The CDR3 loop spans 17 amino acids. CDR1 and CDR2 from the germline V gene are SGHAT and FQNNGV. V shed 1 base, J shed 5 bases, and the junction held 8 bases outside the gene matches. This clonotype occurred a few times. Alongside a J-beta primer mix, a sample-barcoded 5' primer served in a second PCR lasting roughly 7 to 11 cycles. TCRdb passed the 5' RACE reads through MiXCR, listing each CDR3 protein once. The sample consists of roughly 1.4 million distinct CDR3 sequences, 45% to 70% of them appearing once. No fewer than 7 million PBMCs went into each sample. Per individual sample, total RNA of at least 6 micrograms was extracted.

The chain is built from TRBV11-2 and TRBJ2-5; 12 nucleotides align to TRBD2. The sequencing sample was made of blood. The TCR was taken from a man aged 18 to 30 in good health. CDR3: CASSLGPSGGVGETQYF. DNA for the CDR3: TGTGCCAGCAGCTTAGGCCCTAGCGGGGGGGTCGGGGAGACCCAGTACTTC.